The 5 T cell receptor beta chains given below trace back to one sample, sequenced in a study of T-cell reconstitution after alpha-beta-depleted transplantation in children. The authors prepared the TCRbeta library with unique molecular identifiers. TCRdb re-called the PCR reads through MiXCR, storing one row per CDR3 protein. The profile shows hundreds of thousands of distinct CDR3 sequences, approximately 11% of them singletons. The sample in question was PBMCs, obtained before TCRalphabeta/CD19-depleted stem cell transplant. The source is a child younger than two with acute myeloid leukemia, due to receive a stem cell transplant.

This clonotype was counted at least ten times. The V gene is TRBV12-3 or TRBV12-4, the J gene TRBJ2-5; D might be TRBD1 (6 bases). The CDR3 is made up of 13 amino acids. V shed 6 bases and J shed 4 bases, with 12 bases lying between them. The CDR3 region has the DNA TGTGCCAGCAGATCCGGGACATCAGAGACCCAGTACTTC. Amino acid sequence: CASRSGTSETQYF.

This chain connects TRBV19 to TRBJ2-5, with D perhaps matching TRBD1 or TRBD2 (7 bases each). The V gene's germline CDR1 is LNHDA and CDR2 SQIVND (reference sequence). Trimming pared 4 bases from V and 4 bases from J, leaving 13 bases between. The CDR3 sequence is 14 residues long. CDR3 in amino acids: CASSKPGGGETQYF. DNA for the CDR3: TGTGCCAGTAGTAAGCCAGGGGGGGGAGAGACCCAGTACTTC.

The V and J genes are TRBV30 and TRBJ1-6; 9 nucleotides agree with TRBD1. Germline assignment: CDR1 GTSNPN and CDR2 SVGIG (reference sequence). This CDR3 contains 16 residues. V lost 2 bases, J lost 9 bases, and 11 bases stayed unmatched. The CDR3 DNA follows: TGTGCCTGGAGTACGGGACAGGGACCTCCAGCTTCACCCCTCCACTTT. Its translation is CAWSTGQGPPASPLHF.

This clonotype occurred many times. This chain uses TRBV20-1 with TRBJ2-5; 10 nucleotides align to TRBD2. The V gene end was trimmed by 5 bases and the J gene end by 5 bases; junction bases not matched to a gene: 17. Germline V gives CDR1 DFQATT, CDR2 SNEGSKA (reference sequence). This CDR3 region has 17 residues. The DNA for the CDR3 is TGCAGTGCTTGCCCAACGGGACTAGCGATCCTGGGGGAGACCCAGTACTTC. Amino acid sequence: CSACPTGLAILGETQYF.

This clonotype occurred many times. The V and J genes are TRBV3-1 and TRBJ2-5, with D unresolved. CDR3 length: 13 amino acids. Trimming took off 0 bases at V and 6 bases at J, with 8 bases between the two ends. Germline CDR1 reads LGHDT; CDR2 reads YNNKEL (reference sequence). The CDR3 is CASSQEPLKTQYF. The CDR3 nucleotides are TGTGCCAGCAGCCAAGAGCCATTAAAGACCCAGTACTTC.